This record concerns one TCR beta chain sequence. Antigen: not known. Quantitative 5'-RACE with molecular barcodes generated TCR beta libraries. TCRdb independently ran MiXCR on the 5' RACE reads; one entry per CDR3 protein. Found here are about 220,000 distinct CDR3 sequences, roughly 10% of them singletons; the top ten hold 20% to 25%. The data are from a study of CD8 T cells in ankylosing spondylitis. Findings of the study overall: Reportedly, significant enrichment of disease-linked clones occurred in matched ankylosing spondylitis synovial fluid. For ankylosing spondylitis blood, a TCR beta motif of about 8 highly homologous variants appeared characteristic. Existing reports had already noted some motif variants in reactive arthritis synovial fluid and blood.

With V trimmed by 4 bases and J by 1 base, 22 bases remained unmatched. The CDR3 length is 21 residues. Sequenced input: blood, either unsorted or a sorted T cell fraction (not recorded which). This TCR came from a male donor with ankylosing spondylitis or in good health (not recorded which). The chain combines TRBV12-3 or TRBV12-4 with TRBJ2-3; 8 positions agree with TRBD2. CDR3 loop: CASSSQQPTSGLTLGTDTQYF. The CDR3 coding sequence is TGTGCCAGCAGTTCCCAACAACCTACTAGCGGCCTCACCCTAGGCACAGATACGCAGTATTTT.